Each of the 23 T cell receptor beta chains below was sequenced from the same sample in a study of T cell changes during pregnancy in multiple sclerosis. Sequencing used immunoSEQ multiplex PCR; TCRdb keeps in-frame clones, though not all of them. This sample carries more than 80,000 clones, around 92% of them seen once, and the ten largest clones take less than 2%. This specimen consisted of peripheral blood, obtained after pregnancy. The receptors come from a female donor with multiple sclerosis, enrolled in a pregnancy study.

This chain joins TRBV5-8 and TRBJ1-5; 7 bases map to TRBD1. This CDR3 comprises 15 residues. J lost 2 bases, V lost 4 bases, and 6 bases had no gene match. Germline V gene sequence: CDR1 SGHTS, CDR2 YDEGEE. The CDR3 region has the DNA TGTGCCAGCAGCCTGGCAGGGGGAGGCAATCAGCCCCAGCATTTT. Its protein product is CASSLAGGGNQPQHF.

This chain joins TRBV5-1 and TRBJ1-1, with TRBD1 as a possible D gene (5 bases). Trimming removed 0 bases from V and 5 bases from J, with 11 bases in between. The germline gives CDR1 SGHRS, CDR2 YFSETQ. The CDR3 is made up of 14 amino acids. CDR3 sequence: CASSLEAGRTEAFF. The DNA for the CDR3 is TGCGCCAGCAGCTTGGAAGCAGGGAGGACTGAAGCTTTCTTT.

The V call is TRBV27, the J call TRBJ2-4; 8 bases map to TRBD1. CDR3 length equals 19 residues. Germline V gene lookup returns CDR1 MNHEY and CDR2 SMNVEV (reference sequence). Trimming removed 3 bases from V and 9 bases from J; junction bases left unmatched: 22. CDR3 in DNA: TGTGCCAGCAGTTTCCTCGCCGTCCAGGGGGCTAATGGGGGTAGCATTCAGTACTTC. Translated, it gives CASSFLAVQGANGGSIQYF.

V and J are TRBV27 and TRBJ2-2; 9 bases are shared with TRBD2. The CDR3 runs to 16 residues. Losses at the gene ends were 6 bases for V and 2 bases for J; bases not matched to a gene: 7. Germline lookup yields CDR1 MNHEY and CDR2 SMNVEV (reference sequence). CDR3 amino acids: CASRGAGGRNTGELFF. The CDR3 DNA follows: TGTGCCAGCAGGGGGGCGGGAGGGCGTAACACCGGGGAGCTGTTTTTT.

The chain is built from TRBV5-5 and TRBJ1-2; D not resolved. CDR1 is SGHKS, CDR2 YYEKEE, per germline (reference sequence). V lost 0 bases, J lost 2 bases, and 5 bases lay in between. The CDR3 is 13 amino acids. For the CDR3, the DNA is TGTGCCAGCAGCTTGGCCGGGAACTATGGCTACACCTTC. It translates to CASSLAGNYGYTF. The full variable domain, with the rest looked up from reference TRBV5-5 and TRBJ1-2, is DAGVTQSPTHLIKTRGQQVTLRCSPISGHKSVSWYQQVLGQGPQFIFQYYEKEERGRGNFPDRFSARQFPNYSSELNVNALLLGDSALYLCASSLAGNYGYTFGSGTRLTVV.

V gene TRBV4-1 combines with J gene TRBJ2-7; 12 positions match TRBD2. Trimming removed 0 bases from V and 4 bases from J; junction bases left unmatched: 7. CDR1 and CDR2 from the germline V gene are MGHRA and YSYEKL. This CDR3 has 17 amino acids. CDR3 loop: CASSQDSSGRAEYEQYF. The CDR3 region has the DNA TGCGCCAGCAGCCAAGATTCTAGCGGGAGGGCCGAATACGAGCAGTACTTC.

The chain couples TRBV29-1 to TRBJ2-7, with 7 bases matching TRBD1. Germline loops: CDR1 SQVTM, CDR2 ANQGSEA. The J segment lost 5 bases and the V segment lost 6 bases, leaving 10 bases of the junction unmatched. The CDR3 runs 13 residues. The CDR3 region has the DNA TGCAGCGTCCAGGACAGGACTTCTCACGAGCAGTACTTC. Amino acid sequence: CSVQDRTSHEQYF.

The chain joins TRBV6-5 to TRBJ1-1; 9 positions agree with TRBD1. This CDR3 has 16 amino acids. Germline CDR1 is MNHEY and CDR2 is SVGAGI. V gave up 2 bases and J gave up 1 base; unmatched junction bases: 5. The CDR3 nucleotides read TGTGCCAGCAGTTACCCCGGGACAGGGTCGAACACTGAAGCTTTCTTT. Protein sequence: CASSYPGTGSNTEAFF.

The rearrangement uses TRBV5-4 and TRBJ2-4, with D perhaps TRBD1 (6 bases). Germline V lookup: CDR1 SGHNT, CDR2 YYREEE (reference sequence). Trimming pared 2 bases from V and 8 bases from J, leaving 11 bases between. The CDR3 consists of 13 residues. As DNA, the CDR3 is TGTGCCAGCAGCTTCGGGGCAGGGGACATTCAGTACTTC. Its translation: CASSFGAGDIQYF.

The chain links TRBV14 to TRBJ1-2, with D possibly TRBD1 on 5 matching bases. CDR1 is SGHDN, CDR2 FVKESK, per germline. V lost 6 bases to trimming and J lost 6 bases, with 14 bases between them. The CDR3 sequence is 13 residues long. CDR3 loop: CASSLAPGDGYTF. The CDR3 DNA follows: TGTGCCAGCAGTCTGGCCCCGGGGGATGGCTACACCTTC.

The V gene is TRBV19, the J gene TRBJ2-5; no clear D gene. The CDR3 has 12 amino acids. V dropped 3 bases and J dropped 5 bases, with 7 bases sitting between them. Germline V CDR1 and CDR2: LNHDA, SQIVND (reference sequence). The CDR3 region has the DNA TGTGCCAGTAGTATGGCGAGGGAGACCCAGTACTTC. It is translated as CASSMARETQYF.

The V gene is TRBV6-5, the J gene TRBJ2-2; 8 nucleotides line up with TRBD1. The trim removed 6 bases at V and 0 bases at J, leaving 3 bases unmatched. The CDR3 runs to 15 residues. From germline, CDR1 is MNHEY and CDR2 SVGAGI. The CDR3 nucleotides are TGTGCCAGCAGGACGGGACAGGCGAACACCGGGGAGCTGTTTTTT. Its protein product is CASRTGQANTGELFF.

This clone was detected only a few times. The chain combines TRBV18 with TRBJ1-1; the D gene is possibly TRBD1 (6 bases). Trimming took 2 bases from V and 1 from J, leaving 8 bases between them. This CDR3 region has 14 residues. The germline gives CDR1 KGHSH, CDR2 LQKENI. CDR3 sequence reads: CASSPSGANTEAFF. The DNA of the CDR3 is TGTGCCAGCTCACCATCAGGGGCGAACACTGAAGCTTTCTTT.

This clone was seen a handful of times. This chain connects TRBV2 to TRBJ2-1; TRBD2 might be the D (6 bases). The V end lost 5 bases, the J end lost 4 bases, and 15 bases lay between the germline ends. Per the germline V gene, CDR1 is SNHLY and CDR2 is FYNNEI. This CDR3 is built from 15 residues. CDR3 sequence (DNA): TGTGCCAGCAGTCTCACCGGACTACTATACAATGAGCAGTTCTTC. Its translation is CASSLTGLLYNEQFF.

The chain employs TRBV7-2 and TRBJ1-2, with TRBD1 matching 8 bases. Trimming cost V 5 bases and J 8 bases; bases outside gene matches: 7. The CDR3 totals 13 residues. Germline loops: CDR1 SGHTA, CDR2 FQGNSA. DNA for the CDR3: TGTGCCAGCAGCCCCGACAGGGGCAGGGGCTACACCTTC. It specifies CASSPDRGRGYTF.

This chain links TRBV28 with TRBJ2-6; TRBD1 matches 8 bases. Germline V gene sequence: CDR1 MDHEN, CDR2 SYDVKM. This CDR3 has 18 amino acids. V shed 6 bases, J shed 0 bases, and the junction held 10 bases outside the gene matches. This CDR3 is CASSSATGVPSGANVLTF. In DNA, the CDR3 is TGTGCCAGCAGCTCAGCGACAGGGGTCCCCTCTGGGGCCAACGTCCTGACTTTC.

There are a few counts of this clone. V is TRBV7-9 and J is TRBJ2-2; D is unresolved. The CDR3 runs to 13 residues. V dropped 5 bases and J dropped 7 bases, with 11 bases sitting between them. Germline CDR1 and CDR2: SEHNR and FQNEAQ (reference sequence). CDR3 amino acids: CASSLFGYGELFF. The CDR3 DNA is TGTGCCAGCAGCCTCTTCGGGTACGGGGAGCTGTTTTTT.

The chain couples TRBV27 to TRBJ2-7; 10 positions match TRBD2. V was pared by 6 bases and J by 3 bases, with 14 bases of the junction left unmatched. The CDR3 runs to 17 residues. Germline V gene sequence: CDR1 MNHEY, CDR2 SMNVEV (reference sequence). DNA for the CDR3: TGTGCCAGCAGCCCACCCCCCCTCCTAGCGGGAGTCTACGAGCAGTACTTC. Translating it yields CASSPPPLLAGVYEQYF.

This chain links TRBV6-1 with TRBJ2-3; TRBD2 aligns across 10 bases. This CDR3 comprises 15 residues. Germline CDR1 and CDR2: MNHNS and SASEGT. V was clipped by 6 bases and J by 7 bases; unmatched bases: 10. The CDR3 nucleotides read TGTGCCAGCAGATTAGCGGGAGGCCAACCTTATACGCAGTATTTT. This codes for CASRLAGGQPYTQYF.

V is TRBV27 and J is TRBJ2-3, with 11 bases fitting TRBD2. V dropped 5 bases and J dropped 2; count of bases not matched to a gene: 9. The CDR3 extends over 17 amino acids. CDR1 is MNHEY, CDR2 SMNVEV, per germline (reference sequence). Here the CDR3 DNA reads TGTGCCAGCAGTACAATAGCGGGAGGGATTAACACAGATACGCAGTATTTT. Translating gives CASSTIAGGINTDTQYF.

The chain combines TRBV28 with TRBJ2-6, with 8 bases identical to TRBD1. The V gene's germline CDR1 is MDHEN and CDR2 SYDVKM. The CDR3 extends over 19 amino acids. The V and J ends lost 6 bases and 1 base, in that order; junction bases with no gene match: 14. CDR3 sequence: CASSTSLVTGGSGANVLTF. CDR3 bases: TGTGCCAGCAGCACCTCCCTCGTAACAGGGGGGTCTGGGGCCAACGTCCTGACTTTC.

The CDR3 sequence: CASSPPGGFNQPQHF. The CDR3 DNA sequence: TGTGCCAGCAGTCCCCCGGGGGGGTTCAATCAGCCCCAGCATTTT. V gene TRBV28 combines with J gene TRBJ1-5, with D perhaps TRBD1 (5 bases). Per the germline V gene, CDR1 is MDHEN and CDR2 is SYDVKM. The CDR3 totals 15 residues. Trimming took off 5 bases at V and 3 bases at J, with 14 bases between the two ends.

The V and J genes are TRBV23-1 and TRBJ1-1; D might be TRBD1 (6 bases). TRBV23-1 is labeled an ORF, and its function is uncertain. V lost 0 bases, J lost 5 bases, and 19 bases lay in between. CDR3 size: 17 residues. The CDR3 DNA is TGCGCCAGCAGTCAATCGGGACACACATCACGACGGACTGAAGCTTTCTTT. Its translation: CASSQSGHTSRRTEAFF.